This T cell receptor (beta chain) was sequenced in a study of OX40 agonist ivuxolimab in advanced cancers. Background on the study: With ivuxolimab, an agonistic anti-OX40 (CD134) antibody, patients were treated.

This clone has just one count. No antigen is known for it. The germline CDR1 and CDR2 sequences are MNHEY and SMNVEV (reference sequence). The V end lost 1 base, the J end lost 4 bases, and 8 bases lay between the germline ends. The CDR3 is made up of 14 amino acids. Clones were read by immunoSEQ multiplex PCR, and TCRdb kept only the in-frame ones, dropping some. The sample shows about 83,000 clones, 70% to 85% of them seen only once. Study-wide results and limits: CD8+ T cells (on average) carried more expanded clones than CD4+ T cells. Clonal expansion by week 6 occurred in CD4+ and CD8+ blood T cells (at 0.1 to 3.0 mg/kg).

This sequence originates from an adult with an advanced solid tumor such as melanoma, head and neck, liver or kidney cancer. The input for sequencing was CD4+ or CD8+ T cells sorted from blood, taken in a trial of the OX40 agonist ivuxolimab. The J gene is TRBJ2-1, the V gene TRBV27, with D possibly TRBD2 on 5 matching bases. Written as DNA, the CDR3 is TGTGCCAGCAGTTTATACGGGGAATACAATGAGCAGTTCTTC. It specifies CASSLYGEYNEQFF.